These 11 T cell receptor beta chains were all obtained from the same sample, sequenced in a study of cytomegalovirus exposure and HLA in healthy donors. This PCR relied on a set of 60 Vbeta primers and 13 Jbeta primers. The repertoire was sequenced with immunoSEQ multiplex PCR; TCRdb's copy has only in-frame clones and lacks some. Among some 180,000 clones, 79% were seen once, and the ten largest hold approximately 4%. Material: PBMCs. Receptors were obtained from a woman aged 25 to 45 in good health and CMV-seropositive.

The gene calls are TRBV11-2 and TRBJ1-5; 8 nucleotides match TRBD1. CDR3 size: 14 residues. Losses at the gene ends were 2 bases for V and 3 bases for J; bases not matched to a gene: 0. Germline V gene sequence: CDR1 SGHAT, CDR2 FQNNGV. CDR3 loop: CASSLQGANQPQHF. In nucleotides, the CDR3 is TGTGCCAGCAGCTTACAGGGGGCCAATCAGCCCCAGCATTTT.

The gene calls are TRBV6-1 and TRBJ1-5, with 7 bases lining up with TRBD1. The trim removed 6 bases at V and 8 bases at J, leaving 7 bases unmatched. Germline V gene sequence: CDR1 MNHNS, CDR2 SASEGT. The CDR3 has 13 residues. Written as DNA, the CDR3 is TGTGCCAGCAGACGACAGGGTTCCGAGCCCCAGCATTTT. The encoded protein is CASRRQGSEPQHF.

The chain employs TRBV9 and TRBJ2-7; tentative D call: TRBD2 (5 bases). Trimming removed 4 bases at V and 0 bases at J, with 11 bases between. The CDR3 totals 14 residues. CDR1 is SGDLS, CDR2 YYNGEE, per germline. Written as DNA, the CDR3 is TGTGCCAGCAGCCGTTATAGCGCCTCCTACGAGCAGTACTTC. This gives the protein CASSRYSASYEQYF.

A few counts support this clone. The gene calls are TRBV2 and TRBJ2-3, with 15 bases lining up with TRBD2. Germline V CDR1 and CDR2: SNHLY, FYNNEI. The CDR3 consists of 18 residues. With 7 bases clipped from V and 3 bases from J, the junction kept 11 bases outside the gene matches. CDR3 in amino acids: CASISTGTSGGLTDTQYF. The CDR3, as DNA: TGTGCCAGCATCTCCACCGGGACTAGCGGGGGGTTAACAGATACGCAGTATTTT.

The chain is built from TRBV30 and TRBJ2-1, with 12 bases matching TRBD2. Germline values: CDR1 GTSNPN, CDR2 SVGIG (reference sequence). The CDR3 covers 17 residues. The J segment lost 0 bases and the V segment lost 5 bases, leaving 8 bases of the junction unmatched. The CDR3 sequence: CAWEGLAGSNSYNEQFF. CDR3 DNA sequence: TGTGCCTGGGAAGGACTAGCGGGATCAAACTCCTACAATGAGCAGTTCTTC.

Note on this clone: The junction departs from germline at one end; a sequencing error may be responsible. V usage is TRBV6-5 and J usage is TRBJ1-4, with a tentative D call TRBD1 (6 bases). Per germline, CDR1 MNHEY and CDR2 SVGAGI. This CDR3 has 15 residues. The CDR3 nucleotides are TGTGCCAGCAGCTACTCAGGGGCTCCTAATGAAAAACTGTTTTTT. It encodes CASSYSGAPNEKLFF.

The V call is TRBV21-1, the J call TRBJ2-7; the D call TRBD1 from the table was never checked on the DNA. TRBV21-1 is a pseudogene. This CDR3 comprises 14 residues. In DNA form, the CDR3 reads TGTGCCAGCAGCAAAGCTCTCCCCAGGTACGAGCAGTACTTC. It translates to CASSKALPRYEQYF.

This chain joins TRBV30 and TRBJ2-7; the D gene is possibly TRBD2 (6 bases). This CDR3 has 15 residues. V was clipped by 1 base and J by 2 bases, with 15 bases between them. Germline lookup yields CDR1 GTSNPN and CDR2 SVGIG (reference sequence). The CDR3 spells CAWSGEGGGAYEQYF. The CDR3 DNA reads TGTGCCTGGAGTGGCGAGGGCGGAGGGGCCTACGAGCAGTACTTC.

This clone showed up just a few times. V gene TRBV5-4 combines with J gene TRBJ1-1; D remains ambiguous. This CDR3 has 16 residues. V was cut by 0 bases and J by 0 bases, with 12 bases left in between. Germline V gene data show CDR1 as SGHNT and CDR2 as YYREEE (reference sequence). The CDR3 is CASSLGADLMNTEAFF. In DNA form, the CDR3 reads TGTGCCAGCAGCTTGGGGGCAGATCTCATGAACACTGAAGCTTTCTTT.

In DNA, the CDR3 is TGTGCCTGTGGAGCGCAGAACGAGCAGTACTTC. Translated, it gives CACGAQNEQYF. V and J are TRBV30 and TRBJ2-7; D remains ambiguous. There are 11 residues in the CDR3. V was clipped by 6 bases and J by 5 bases, with 11 bases between them. Per germline, CDR1 GTSNPN and CDR2 SVGIG (reference sequence).

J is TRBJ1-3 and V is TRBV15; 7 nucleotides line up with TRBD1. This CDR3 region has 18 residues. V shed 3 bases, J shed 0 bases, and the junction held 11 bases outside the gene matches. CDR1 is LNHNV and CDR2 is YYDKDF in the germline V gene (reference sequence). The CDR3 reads CATSSFGTDDFSGNTIYF. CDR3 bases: TGTGCCACCAGCAGCTTCGGGACAGACGACTTCTCTGGAAACACCATATATTTT.